This TCR beta chain originates from a study of blood T cell repertoires in COVID-19. Study details: Samples of COVID-19 (acute and convalescent) were obtained from the United States, Italy and Spain.

This clone came up a few times. Authors' processing steps: Nucleated cell number was recorded as an estimate derived from reference gene primer amplification. The repertoire was sequenced with immunoSEQ multiplex PCR; TCRdb's copy has only in-frame clones and lacks some. V, J and clone size were drawn from that table, and D and trimming were deduced from the DNA. The sample includes tens of thousands of clones, about 85% seen only once; the top ten take 7% to 9.5%. Germline assignment: CDR1 SQVTM and CDR2 ANQGSEA. The V segment lost 4 bases and the J segment 0 bases; nucleotides outside the gene matches: 3. CDR3 length: 14 amino acids.

The clonotype was recovered from a human donor in a cohort sampled during active COVID-19. The chain links TRBV29-1 to TRBJ2-7; 10 nucleotides line up with TRBD2. Source material: peripheral blood. CDR3 in amino acids: CSVVLAGVSYEQYF. Written as DNA, the CDR3 is TGCAGCGTTGTCCTAGCGGGAGTCTCCTACGAGCAGTACTTC.